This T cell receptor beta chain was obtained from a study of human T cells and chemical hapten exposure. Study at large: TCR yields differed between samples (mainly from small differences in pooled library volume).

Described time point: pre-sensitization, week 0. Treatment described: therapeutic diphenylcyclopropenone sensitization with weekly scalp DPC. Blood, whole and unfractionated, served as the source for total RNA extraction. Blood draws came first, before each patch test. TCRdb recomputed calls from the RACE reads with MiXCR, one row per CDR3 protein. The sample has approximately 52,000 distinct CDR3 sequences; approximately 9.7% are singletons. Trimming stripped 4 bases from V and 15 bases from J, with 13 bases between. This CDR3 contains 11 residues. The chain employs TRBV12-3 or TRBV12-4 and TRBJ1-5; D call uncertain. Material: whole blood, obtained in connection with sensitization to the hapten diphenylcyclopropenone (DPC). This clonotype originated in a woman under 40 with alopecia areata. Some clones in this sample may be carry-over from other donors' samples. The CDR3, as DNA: TGTGCCAGCAGTTCTTCCTCTACACTGCATTTT. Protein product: CASSSSSTLHF.